The rows below give T cell receptor beta chains drawn from one sample of a study of blood T cell repertoires in COVID-19. The method was immunoSEQ multiplex PCR; TCRdb's version includes in-frame clones alone and lacks a portion of them. The repertoire holds 150,000 to 200,000 clones, with around 80% as singletons. What was sequenced was peripheral blood. These receptors all come from a human donor in a cohort sampled during active COVID-19. CDR3s include the opening cysteine and the closing phenylalanine or tryptophan.

v_call,cdr3_aa
TRBV19,CASSALRGYEQYF
TRBV11-2,CASSAAGRDTEAFF
TRBV5-1,CASSLVGHSYEQYF
TRBV3-1/TRBV3-2,CASSQDGRGTYNEQFF
TRBV5-1,CASSLGAWTGPGETQYF
TRBV6-5,CASRERLQREAFF
TRBV2,CASSYPGDSNQPQHF
TRBV27,CASSSAGGSYEQYF
TRBV15,CATSSNRTGLAGGMQFF
TRBV30,CAWSVPGPGLRNTEAFF
TRBV6-6,CASSGAGQGTVYEQYF
TRBV6-1,CASSDPGGGEKLFF
TRBV5-5,CASSLGDQPQHF
TRBV5-1,CASREGAQTSGYTF
TRBV11-2,CASSFPGLGVPQYF
TRBV3-1/TRBV3-2,CASSQDSRLAGGTYQETQYF
TRBV2,CASSTGQGSGYTF
TRBV23-1,CASSREGGNQPQHF
TRBV7-6,CASSASVVGRRNYGYTF
TRBV18,CASSPVGRVNTEAFF
TRBV9,CASSVTGAVMNTEAFF
TRBV7-9,CASSLRTGGETQYF
TRBV7-9,CASTTSGVVDTQYF
TRBV12-3/TRBV12-4,CASTRDRDYEQYF
TRBV10-1,CASSDPGGTGELFF
TRBV19,CASSIRGTSYEQYF
TRBV18,CASSPLGVAGARSTYNEQFF
TRBV13,CASSSTAPSGYSPLHF
TRBV5-8,CASSSKGGWAYNEQFF
TRBV11-3,CASRLDNGGTGPNTEAFF
TRBV7-9,CASSLPQGLALYNEQFF
TRBV5-1,CASSLARPGQGSGGEQFF
TRBV3-1/TRBV3-2,CASSRGTGGRVVGYTF
TRBV5-4,CASSEGDLGSQETQYF
TRBV7-6,CASSLETGGSGANVLTF
TRBV5-4,CASSLGFGLGAGDTQYF
TRBV5-1,CASSLGTGRLYEQYF
TRBV6-5,CASRIQGTGNTIYF
TRBV5-1,CASSLRPGQGGEETQYF
TRBV5-1,CASSSRASSGANVLTF
TRBV3-1/TRBV3-2,CASSRDRVVGQPQHF
TRBV15,CATSRVRQGHEKLFF
TRBV6-1,CASSEAGFNQPQHF
TRBV4-2,CASSRLLDNPVSEQYF
TRBV5-8,CASSLAGTGSHEQYF
TRBV10-3,CAISPAGGTFNYGYTF
TRBV4-1,CASSQPGQGYYGYTF
TRBV9,CASSFGQGGGDGYTF
TRBV29-1,CSVELTGVGETQYF
TRBV7-9,CATTRGAVYEQYF